A selection of T cell receptor beta chains follows, all from one sample in a study of blood T cell repertoires in COVID-19. Using immunoSEQ multiplex PCR, the repertoire was profiled, and TCRdb retains in-frame clones only, with some absent. The table shows over 300,000 clones, with 70% to 90% occurring only once. The sample comprised PBMCs or T cells enriched from blood (not recorded which). These receptors were taken from a man younger than 45 who had recovered from COVID-19. Both conserved end residues are part of each CDR3. Fields, in order: D gene, clone size, V gene, J gene, CDR3 DNA, CDR3 protein. A D gene is named only where the DNA matches it firmly. Part of the rows lack a size; the others show once, few, many or a class for expanded clones.

TRBD2	-	TRBV6-4	TRBJ2-3	TGTGCCAGCAGTGACCAGGGACTAGCGGGGGAGACAGATACGCAGTATTTT	CASSDQGLAGETDTQYF
-	-	TRBV4-2	TRBJ1-2	TGTGCCAGCACCGGCAGTAATAACTATGGCTACACCTTC	CASTGSNNYGYTF
TRBD2	few	TRBV5-1	TRBJ2-7	TGCGCCAGCAGCCCTTTGCGGGGGTCGACCTACGAGCAGTACTTC	CASSPLRGSTYEQYF
-	-	TRBV19	TRBJ1-4	TGTGCCAGTAGTCGGACACTTACTTCAACTAATGAAAAACTGTTTTTT	CASSRTLTSTNEKLFF
-	-	TRBV6-6	TRBJ2-7	TGTGCCAGCAGTTACTGGCAGGAAGAGCAGTACTTC	CASSYWQEEQYF
TRBD2	-	TRBV7-9	TRBJ2-5	TGTGCCAGCAGCTTAACTAGCGGGGGGTTACAAGAGACCCAGTACTTC	CASSLTSGGLQETQYF
TRBD1	few	TRBV19	TRBJ2-1	TGTGCCAGTGCCGGGACAGGGTCCGGTTACAATGAGCAGTTCTTC	CASAGTGSGYNEQFF
-	-	TRBV6-6	TRBJ1-5	TGTGCCAGCAGTTACGACAGTCTTAGCAATCAGCCCCAGCATTTT	CASSYDSLSNQPQHF
-	-	TRBV11-2	TRBJ2-7	TGTGCCAGCAGCCTCCGATCTACAGGGTTTAGGGCTTACGAGCAGTACTTC	CASSLRSTGFRAYEQYF
-	once	TRBV6-6	TRBJ2-5	TGTGCCAGCAGCCCGGACAGAGTGTCTCCTTGGACCCAGTACTTC	CASSPDRVSPWTQYF
TRBD2	-	TRBV24-1	TRBJ2-1	TGTGCCACCAGTGACCTGCTAGCGGGGGGGGACAATGAGCAGTTCTTC	CATSDLLAGGDNEQFF
TRBD1	-	TRBV5-1	TRBJ2-1	TGCGCCAGCAGCTTGGGACAGGGGATTTACTACAATGAGCAGTTCTTC	CASSLGQGIYYNEQFF
-	-	TRBV6-1	TRBJ1-5	TGTGCCAGCAGTGTCCTTCACAGGTATAGCAATCAGCCCCAGCATTTT	CASSVLHRYSNQPQHF
TRBD1	-	TRBV6-5	TRBJ2-5	TGTGCCAGCAGGGACAGGACCCAAGAGACCCAGTACTTC	CASRDRTQETQYF
-	few	TRBV3-1/TRBV3-2	TRBJ1-6	TGTGCCAGCAGCCAGGCCCAGGGAAATTCACCCCTCCACTTT	CASSQAQGNSPLHF
-	few	TRBV2	TRBJ1-5	TGTGCCAGCAGTGGAGAGGGCAATCAGCCCCAGCATTTT	CASSGEGNQPQHF
-	-	TRBV7-6	TRBJ1-6	TGTGCCAGCAGCTTAGCGTCGATTAGGGGCGATTCACCCCTCCACTTT	CASSLASIRGDSPLHF
-	-	TRBV4-1	TRBJ2-3	TGCGCCAGCAGCCAAGAATTCAGGGTAGAACCTAGCACAGATACGCAGTATTTT	CASSQEFRVEPSTDTQYF
-	-	TRBV7-2	TRBJ1-4	TGTGCCAGCAGCTTATCAGTGCTCGAAAAACTGTTTTTT	CASSLSVLEKLFF
-	-	TRBV5-5	TRBJ2-6	TGTGCCAGCAGCCCCTTGCATGGTCAGGGAAGCTCTGGGGCCAACGTCCTGACTTTC	CASSPLHGQGSSGANVLTF
TRBD1	-	TRBV19	TRBJ1-1	TGTGCCAGTAGTAACTACCGGGACAGGGGATACACTGAAGCTTTCTTT	CASSNYRDRGYTEAFF
-	-	TRBV6-5	TRBJ1-2	TGTGCCGGCTTGAGGGAGAACTATGGCTACACCTTC	CAGLRENYGYTF
-	-	TRBV20-1	TRBJ2-1	TGCAGCGGGGACTCCTACAATGAGCAGTTCTTC	CSGDSYNEQFF
-	-	TRBV6-5	TRBJ1-3	TGTGCCAGCAGTTTGTCACGGGGGACTGGAAACACCATATATTTT	CASSLSRGTGNTIYF
TRBD2	-	TRBV24-1	TRBJ2-2	TGTGCCACCAGTGACCCTAGCGGGGGCTCCGGGGAGCTGTTTTTT	CATSDPSGGSGELFF
TRBD1	-	TRBV5-4	TRBJ1-2	TGTGCCAGCAGCTCCCCGGACAGGGGACGTGGCTACACCTTC	CASSSPDRGRGYTF
TRBD1	-	TRBV27	TRBJ2-7	TGTGCCAGCAGCCGGACAGGGGGCGAGTACGAGCAGTACTTC	CASSRTGGEYEQYF
TRBD1	-	TRBV6-5	TRBJ1-2	TGTGCCAGCACCGGGACAGGAGTCTATGGCTACACCTTC	CASTGTGVYGYTF
-	few	TRBV7-7	TRBJ2-3	TGTGCTAGCAGCTTCTCCTCCACTAGCACAGATACGCAGTATTTT	CASSFSSTSTDTQYF
-	-	TRBV5-1	TRBJ1-2	TGCGCCAGCAGCTTGGGGACAGAGATCTATGGCTACACCTTC	CASSLGTEIYGYTF
-	many	TRBV19	TRBJ1-6	TGTGCCAGTACCACGGACAAATATAATTCACCCCTCCACTTT	CASTTDKYNSPLHF
TRBD1	-	TRBV5-1	TRBJ1-4	TGCGCCAGCAGCCAGTTATCGGGACAGGGAGTAAATGAAAAACTGTTTTTT	CASSQLSGQGVNEKLFF
-	-	TRBV13	TRBJ1-1	TGTGCCAGCAGCTCGGGGTCTTTAGGGAACACTGAAGCTTTCTTT	CASSSGSLGNTEAFF
TRBD2	once	TRBV11-2	TRBJ2-1	TGTGCCAGCAGATTGCTAGCGGCCTCCTACAATGAGCAGTTCTTC	CASRLLAASYNEQFF
TRBD1	few	TRBV4-2	TRBJ1-3	TGTGCCAGCAGCCAAGATAGGGACAGAAAAAAGCTCTCTGGAAACACCATATATTTT	CASSQDRDRKKLSGNTIYF
-	-	TRBV2	TRBJ1-2	TGTGCCAGCAGTGAGCGGGGGCGACCCTATGGCTACACCTTC	CASSERGRPYGYTF
-	-	TRBV7-9	TRBJ1-3	TGTGCCAGCAGCCCGGGGAATTCTGGAAACACCATATATTTT	CASSPGNSGNTIYF
-	-	TRBV7-6	TRBJ2-7	TGTGCCAGCAGCTCACAGGGTACTCGATCCTACGAGCAGTACTTC	CASSSQGTRSYEQYF
TRBD1	few	TRBV25-1	TRBJ1-1	TGTGCCAGCAGTGACTCTAACAGGGGGCGGGGCACTGAAGCTTTCTTT	CASSDSNRGRGTEAFF
-	-	TRBV18	TRBJ2-7	TGTGCCAGCTCACCACCGTCGTCAGGGGCGGCCACCTACGAGCAGTACTTC	CASSPPSSGAATYEQYF
-	-	TRBV5-4	TRBJ2-3	TGTGCCAGCAGCTCCCGGACAGAGGCAGATACGCAGTATTTT	CASSSRTEADTQYF
-	once	TRBV6-5	TRBJ1-5	TGTGCCAGCAGTTTTAACAGGATAAGCAATCAGCCCCAGCATTTT	CASSFNRISNQPQHF
-	-	TRBV5-5	TRBJ2-3	TGTGCCAGCAGCTTGGACGTCGGTCCAAGAGATACGCAGTATTTT	CASSLDVGPRDTQYF
-	-	TRBV3-1/TRBV3-2	TRBJ1-2	TGTGCCAGCAGCCAAGAGTTCAGAACAGATTACACCTTC	CASSQEFRTDYTF
-	few	TRBV7-3	TRBJ2-7	TGTGCCAGCAGCTTAGAGGTCTCCTACGAGCAGTACTTC	CASSLEVSYEQYF
TRBD1	-	TRBV10-3	TRBJ2-6	TGTGCCATCAGTGAGAGGTTTCGGGACAGTTTATTTGGGGCCAACGTCCTGACTTTC	CAISERFRDSLFGANVLTF
-	-	TRBV29-1	TRBJ2-3	TGCAGCGTTCAGACAGGCACCACAGATACGCAGTATTTT	CSVQTGTTDTQYF
TRBD1	-	TRBV9	TRBJ2-2	TGTGCCAGCAGACAGGGGGCTGGGAACACCGGGGAGCTGTTTTTT	CASRQGAGNTGELFF
TRBD1	-	TRBV5-1	TRBJ1-1	TGCGCCAGCAGCCGGGGACAGGGGTCAATTGAAGCTTTCTTT	CASSRGQGSIEAFF
-	-	TRBV7-2	TRBJ1-5	TGTGCCAGCAGCCCCCGTCGAGAAGCTGGCAATCAGCCCCAGCATTTT	CASSPRREAGNQPQHF
TRBD1	-	TRBV14	TRBJ2-5	TGTGCCAGCAGCCAAGATCGACAGGGTAGGGAGACCCAGTACTTC	CASSQDRQGRETQYF
-	-	TRBV15	TRBJ2-7	TGTGCCACCAGCAGAGATGGCAGTACCTACGAGCAGTACTTC	CATSRDGSTYEQYF
TRBD2	-	TRBV9	TRBJ2-1	TGTGCCAGCAGCAGGCGGCGGGGGACTTTCAATGAGCAGTTCTTC	CASSRRRGTFNEQFF
-	once	TRBV4-3	TRBJ1-2	TGCGCCAGCAGCCAAGACCCCGGGTTCGCTGGCTACACCTTC	CASSQDPGFAGYTF
-	-	TRBV7-9	TRBJ2-2	TGTGCCAGCACCTATACGGCCGGGGAGCTGTTTTTT	CASTYTAGELFF
-	-	TRBV5-8	TRBJ2-7	TGTGCCAGCAGCTCCCCTAGGACTTTTCCCGAGCAGTACTTC	CASSSPRTFPEQYF
-	-	TRBV3-1/TRBV3-2	TRBJ2-7	TGTGCCAGCAGCCAAGCGGCCAGGGCCCACGAGCAGTACTTC	CASSQAARAHEQYF
-	-	TRBV7-7	TRBJ1-4	TGTGCTAGCAGCGCGTACAGGCGTCGTAATGAAAAACTGTTTTTT	CASSAYRRRNEKLFF
TRBD1	-	TRBV5-1	TRBJ1-1	TGCGCCAGCAGTATTACAGGGGGCCCTTTGAACACTGAAGCTTTCTTT	CASSITGGPLNTEAFF
TRBD1	-	TRBV5-1	TRBJ2-1	TGCGCCAGCAGCTTGTACAGGGGCGACAATGAGCAGTTCTTC	CASSLYRGDNEQFF